Below, 30 T cell receptor beta chains from the same sample are listed, as sequenced in a study of cytomegalovirus exposure and HLA in healthy donors. The PCR made use of 60 Vbeta and 13 Jbeta primers. Profiling relied on immunoSEQ multiplex PCR, and the TCRdb table lists in-frame clones only, not all of them. In the table there are about 150,000 clones, approximately 80% of which are singletons. Sequencing was performed on PBMCs. All receptors come from a woman in her forties or fifties in good health and CMV-seropositive.

The V call is TRBV7-8, the J call TRBJ2-3, with 13 positions matching TRBD2. This CDR3 has 18 amino acids. J lost 0 bases, V lost 1 base, and 4 bases had no gene match. Germline loops: CDR1 SGHVS, CDR2 FQNEAQ. Here the CDR3 DNA reads TGTGCCAGCAGCTTAGAGACTAGCGGGGGGACCAGCACAGATACGCAGTATTTT. This translates into CASSLETSGGTSTDTQYF.

V is TRBV6-5 and J is TRBJ1-3, with D perhaps TRBD1 (5 bases). Germline CDR1 is MNHEY and CDR2 is SVGAGI. The CDR3 has 15 amino acids. Trimming removed 7 bases from V and 3 bases from J, with 16 bases in between. CDR3 DNA: TGTGCCAGCATTAGTGGGGGGGTCGGTGGAAACACCATATATTTT. This codes for CASISGGVGGNTIYF.

This clone has only a few counts. The chain links TRBV7-9 to TRBJ2-6, with D unresolved. This CDR3 region has 16 residues. Trimming shortened V by 5 bases and J by 2 bases, and 13 bases separated the two germline ends. Germline V gives CDR1 SEHNR, CDR2 FQNEAQ (reference sequence). The CDR3 loop reads CASSPPLEPGANVLTF. The DNA of the CDR3 is TGTGCCAGCAGCCCCCCTTTAGAACCTGGGGCCAACGTCCTGACTTTC.

The chain employs TRBV5-1 and TRBJ1-5; 9 bases are a match to TRBD1. In germline, CDR1 is SGHRS, CDR2 YFSETQ. Unmatched junction bases numbered 8, after V lost 4 bases and J lost 6 bases. CDR3 size: 15 residues. CDR3 amino acids: CASSLTGGSGQPQHF. For the CDR3, the DNA is TGCGCCAGCAGCCTTACAGGGGGCTCGGGTCAGCCCCAGCATTTT.

This rearrangement joins TRBV9 to TRBJ1-2; TRBD1 agrees at 7 bases. CDR3 length: 15 residues. Germline lookup yields CDR1 SGDLS and CDR2 YYNGEE. Losses at the gene ends were 3 bases for V and 3 bases for J; bases not matched to a gene: 8. DNA of the CDR3: TGTGCCAGCAGCGGTCGGGACAGACCAGACTATGGCTACACCTTC. Residues: CASSGRDRPDYGYTF.

The chain recombines TRBV21-1 with TRBJ2-7; the DNA was not used to check the table's D call, TRBD2. TRBV21-1 is given as a pseudogene. This CDR3 spans 18 amino acids. The CDR3 here is CASSKLARDSYTSYEQYF. The CDR3 DNA reads as TGTGCCAGCAGCAAACTTGCCCGGGACTCGTATACCTCCTACGAGCAGTACTTC.

The gene calls are TRBV30 and TRBJ2-7, with 7 bases lining up with TRBD1. The CDR3 length is 14 residues. The germline gives CDR1 GTSNPN, CDR2 SVGIG (reference sequence). Losses at the gene ends were 4 bases for V and 0 bases for J; bases not matched to a gene: 6. In nucleotides, the CDR3 is TGTGCCTGGAAAGGGGGCCCAAGCTCCTACGAGCAGTACTTC. This sequence encodes CAWKGGPSSYEQYF.

The V gene is TRBV2, the J gene TRBJ2-3; 8 bases line up with TRBD1. Germline V gene sequence: CDR1 SNHLY, CDR2 FYNNEI. With V trimmed by 4 bases and J by 4 bases, 7 bases remained unmatched. The CDR3 is 15 residues long. DNA of the CDR3: TGTGCCAGCAGTGTAGGTGACAGGGGACCAGATACGCAGTATTTT. This encodes CASSVGDRGPDTQYF.

The rearrangement links TRBV30 to TRBJ2-5; D might be TRBD2 (6 bases). CDR1 and CDR2 (germline): GTSNPN, SVGIG (reference sequence). This CDR3 contains 13 residues. Trimming took off 2 bases at V and 5 bases at J, with 12 bases between the two ends. The CDR3 DNA reads as TGTGCCTGGAGTCCGACTAGTGGTGAGACCCAGTACTTC. It encodes CAWSPTSGETQYF.

The gene calls are TRBV7-8 and TRBJ2-7; tentatively, D is TRBD2 (5 bases). The germline V gene has CDR1 SGHVS and CDR2 FQNEAQ. This CDR3 region has 15 residues. V lost 5 bases to trimming and J lost 0 bases, with 14 bases between them. The CDR3 region has the DNA TGTGCCAGCAGCCGCGGACTGTTCCTCTCCTACGAGCAGTACTTC. This sequence encodes CASSRGLFLSYEQYF.

The V gene is TRBV5-4, the J gene TRBJ1-6; a weak D match, TRBD1 (6 bases). This CDR3 is 15 amino acids long. Trimming took 6 bases from V and 5 from J, leaving 15 bases between them. Germline assignment: CDR1 SGHNT and CDR2 YYREEE (reference sequence). The CDR3, as DNA: TGTGCCAGCAACTCCGGACAGCTAAATAATTCACCCCTCCACTTT. Translated: CASNSGQLNNSPLHF. Full variable domain (remainder filled in from reference TRBV5-4 and TRBJ1-6): ETGVTQSPTHLIKTRGQQVTLRCSSQSGHNTVSWYQQALGQGPQFIFQYYREEENGRGNFPPRFSGLQFPNYSSELNVNALELDDSALYLCASNSGQLNNSPLHFGNGTRLTVT.

This rearrangement joins TRBV9 to TRBJ2-5; 13 bases agree with TRBD2. The length of the CDR3 is 18 residues. Trimming took 4 bases from V and 1 from J; bases not matched to a gene: 10. CDR1 and CDR2 from the germline V gene are SGDLS and YYNGEE. The CDR3 coding sequence is TGTGCCAGCAGCTCCCAGGGGACTAGCGGGGAGATCCAAGAGACCCAGTACTTC. As protein: CASSSQGTSGEIQETQYF. Combining the CDR3 with reference TRBV9 and TRBJ2-5 gives the whole variable domain DSGVTQTPKHLITATGQRVTLRCSPRSGDLSVYWYQQSLDQGLQFLIQYYNGEERAKGNILERFSAQQFPDLHSELNLSSLELGDSALYFCASSSQGTSGEIQETQYFGPGTRLLVL.

This clone was picked up a small number of times. The CDR3 DNA reads as TGCGCCAGCAGTGTAGCGGGGGGTTTTTCGGCGCAGTTCTTC. Amino acids: CASSVAGGFSAQFF. The chain recombines TRBV10-1 with TRBJ2-1, with 10 positions matching TRBD2. With 4 bases clipped from V and 12 bases from J, the junction kept 9 bases outside the gene matches. Germline CDR1 and CDR2: WNHNN and SYGVQD (reference sequence). This CDR3 spans 14 amino acids.

The chain joins TRBV6-5 to TRBJ1-3; D call uncertain. CDR3 size: 15 residues. Germline V lookup: CDR1 MNHEY, CDR2 SVGAGI. V lost 3 bases and J lost 0, with 9 bases in between. CDR3 DNA: TGTGCCAGCAGTTATAGAGGGCTCTCTGGAAACACCATATATTTT. It codes for CASSYRGLSGNTIYF.

This clone has just a few counts. This chain joins TRBV7-8 and TRBJ1-1, with 8 bases that match TRBD1. J gave up 4 bases and V 4 bases, and 8 bases lay outside the gene matches. The CDR3 consists of 15 residues. Germline CDR1 SGHVS, CDR2 FQNEAQ. Written as DNA, the CDR3 is TGTGCCAGCAGCTCCCAGGGGGCTAAGGGCACTGAAGCTTTCTTT. Translation gives CASSSQGAKGTEAFF.

This clone has only one observation. The chain is built from TRBV6-1 and TRBJ1-1; possible D gene TRBD1, 6 bases. Germline lookup yields CDR1 MNHNS and CDR2 SASEGT. CDR3 length: 15 residues. V dropped 3 bases and J dropped 6 bases, with 17 bases sitting between them. CDR3 sequence (DNA): TGTGCCAGCAGTGACGGGAATAGGGGGTCCGCTGAAGCTTTCTTT. This sequence encodes CASSDGNRGSAEAFF.

The rearrangement links TRBV27 to TRBJ1-5; no clear D gene. Trimming removed 3 bases at V and 0 bases at J, with 9 bases between. This CDR3 is 15 amino acids long. Germline lookup yields CDR1 MNHEY and CDR2 SMNVEV (reference sequence). The CDR3 spells CASSFIRDSNQPQHF. CDR3 DNA: TGTGCCAGCAGTTTCATTCGGGATAGCAATCAGCCCCAGCATTTT.

This clone occurred a few times. J is TRBJ1-6 and V is TRBV18; tentative D call: TRBD1 (6 bases). The length of the CDR3 is 15 residues. V was trimmed by 3 bases and J by 10 bases, leaving 16 bases between them. Germline V CDR1 and CDR2: KGHSH, LQKENI. CDR3 sequence reads: CASSPPSGQGSPLHF. CDR3 coding DNA: TGTGCCAGCTCACCCCCTTCGGGACAAGGGTCACCCCTCCACTTT.

The chain links TRBV6-5 to TRBJ1-2; 9 bases align to TRBD1. Trimming took 7 bases from V and 6 from J; bases not matched to a gene: 9. CDR3 length: 14 amino acids. Germline CDR1 reads MNHEY; CDR2 reads SVGAGI. The CDR3 sequence: CASTPQGAFDGYTF. In DNA form, the CDR3 reads TGTGCCAGCACTCCACAGGGGGCGTTTGATGGCTACACCTTC.

The chain joins TRBV21-1 to TRBJ2-2; the table calls TRBD1, which could not be checked here. TRBV21-1 is recorded as a pseudogene. The CDR3 sequence is 13 residues long. CDR3 in DNA: TGTGCCAGCATAGCAGGGGAAGGCGGGGAGCTGTTTTTT. Translated: CASIAGEGGELFF.

This chain links TRBV4-1 with TRBJ2-5, with D possibly TRBD1 on 6 matching bases. The germline gives CDR1 MGHRA, CDR2 YSYEKL. The CDR3 extends over 17 amino acids. The V end lost 4 bases, the J end lost 5 bases, and 23 bases lay between the germline ends. The CDR3 DNA sequence: TGCGCCAGCAGCCTGGGGGCTTGGCAGGGTAGTGAGGAGACCCAGTACTTC. Its translation: CASSLGAWQGSEETQYF.

The chain couples TRBV4-1 to TRBJ2-7, with 12 bases matching TRBD1. With 1 base clipped from V and 6 bases from J, the junction kept 4 bases outside the gene matches. This CDR3 has 15 residues. The germline V gene has CDR1 MGHRA and CDR2 YSYEKL. This chain's CDR3 is CASSQGGTGGSEQYF. The CDR3 bases are TGCGCCAGCAGCCAAGGAGGGACAGGGGGCTCCGAGCAGTACTTC.

V and J are TRBV6-6 and TRBJ2-1; D gene unclear. CDR3 length: 12 residues. Germline V gives CDR1 MNHNY, CDR2 SVGAGI (reference sequence). V lost 5 bases and J 5 bases, leaving 7 bases between the germline ends. The DNA of the CDR3 is TGTGCCAGCAGTCAACAGCACAATGAGCAGTTCTTC. Its protein is CASSQQHNEQFF.

The genes are TRBV10-2 and TRBJ2-7, with 7 positions matching TRBD1. V dropped 4 bases and J dropped 0; count of bases not matched to a gene: 12. Germline CDR1 WSHSY, CDR2 SAAADI. This CDR3 comprises 17 residues. The CDR3 here is CASSGMTTGASSYEQYF. Written as DNA, the CDR3 is TGCGCCAGCAGTGGCATGACCACAGGGGCGAGCTCCTACGAGCAGTACTTC.

This rearrangement joins TRBV5-4 to TRBJ2-3, with D tentatively TRBD1 (6 bases). Germline-derived CDR1 and CDR2 are SGHNT and YYREEE (reference sequence). The ends were cut back, 4 bases at V and 6 bases at J, with 18 bases in the middle. The CDR3 has 15 residues. The CDR3 DNA follows: TGTGCCAGCAGCCTATATTCCAGGGGCGGCGATACGCAGTATTTT. The encoded protein is CASSLYSRGGDTQYF.

This clone was seen once. The chain employs TRBV2 and TRBJ2-7; TRBD2 matches at 7 bases. CDR1 and CDR2 (germline): SNHLY, FYNNEI. This CDR3 has 12 residues. J was trimmed by 2 bases and V by 8 bases; bases with no gene match: 3. The CDR3 here is CASGLAAYEQYF. The CDR3 nucleotides read TGTGCCAGCGGGCTAGCGGCCTACGAGCAGTACTTC.

The chain is built from TRBV4-1 and TRBJ2-1; possible D gene TRBD2, 5 bases. The CDR3 consists of 16 residues. V shed 1 base and J shed 2 bases, with 12 bases lying between them. Germline V gene lookup returns CDR1 MGHRA and CDR2 YSYEKL. CDR3: CASSQGAGQTYNEQFF. The CDR3 DNA follows: TGCGCCAGCAGCCAAGGTGCGGGTCAAACCTACAATGAGCAGTTCTTC.

In nucleotides, the CDR3 is TGTGCCAGTAAAGAGACAGTGTCTTTATATCAGCCCCAGCATTTT. Protein: CASKETVSLYQPQHF. The chain joins TRBV19 to TRBJ1-5; D might be TRBD1 (5 bases). CDR3 size: 15 residues. V lost 7 bases to trimming and J lost 5 bases, with 18 bases between them. The germline CDR1 and CDR2 sequences are LNHDA and SQIVND (reference sequence).

The V call is TRBV7-2, the J call TRBJ1-2; 9 bases agree with TRBD1. V was pared by 5 bases and J by 0 bases, with 7 bases of the junction left unmatched. The germline CDR1 and CDR2 sequences are SGHTA and FQGNSA. CDR3 length: 16 amino acids. The DNA of the CDR3 is TGTGCCAGCAGCCCCGGGACAGGGTTCTCTAACTATGGCTACACCTTC. As protein: CASSPGTGFSNYGYTF.

This clone was detected only once. This CDR3 is CASSQEGGGHGDTEAFF. CDR3 DNA: TGCGCCAGCAGCCAAGAAGGAGGGGGCCACGGGGACACTGAAGCTTTCTTT. The chain combines TRBV4-3 with TRBJ1-1; 7 nucleotides match TRBD1. CDR1 LGHNA and CDR2 YSLEER come from the germline V gene. The trim removed 0 bases at V and 3 bases at J, leaving 10 bases unmatched. The CDR3 sequence is 17 residues long.